The rows below give T cell receptor beta chains drawn from one sample of a study of T cell responses to AZD1222 COVID-19 vaccine. Some clones are missing from TCRdb's copy, which holds only in-frame ones; the method was immunoSEQ multiplex PCR. Of about 82,000 clones detected, around 87% appear once; the ten largest clones hold roughly a sixth. Sequencing used peripheral blood, obtained 28 days after the second AZD1222 dose. Every receptor here comes from an adult who received the AZD1222 COVID-19 vaccine. Both conserved end residues are part of each CDR3. The D gene is left open where the match is weak. Clone size is shown for a subset of rows, as once, few, many or a class of expanded clone.

-	-	15	TRBJ1-1	TRBV6-5	CASSLIQGRNTEAFF	TGTGCCAGCAGTTTGATACAGGGTAGGAACACTGAAGCTTTCTTT
-	TRBD1	13	TRBJ1-1	TRBV19	CASRRTGGVEAFF	TGTGCCAGTAGAAGGACAGGGGGAGTAGAAGCTTTCTTT
-	-	14	TRBJ1-1	TRBV15	CATSRDLSRTEAFF	TGTGCCACCAGCAGAGATCTAAGCCGCACTGAAGCTTTCTTT
-	-	14	TRBJ1-2	TRBV30	CAWSVMETAVGYTF	TGTGCCTGGAGTGTGATGGAGACGGCGGTGGGTTACACCTTC
-	TRBD1	18	TRBJ2-7	TRBV7-9	CASSLSEYRDRKVFEQYF	TGTGCCAGCAGCCTAAGTGAGTACCGGGACAGGAAGGTCTTCGAGCAGTACTTC
-	-	13	TRBJ1-5	TRBV30	CAWREGFLGPQHF	TGTGCCTGGAGGGAGGGGTTTCTAGGGCCCCAGCATTTT
-	-	13	TRBJ2-5	TRBV11-3	CASSLNPWETQYF	TGTGCCAGCAGCTTGAACCCCTGGGAGACCCAGTACTTC
-	-	14	TRBJ2-7	TRBV6-2/TRBV6-3	CASSYPPEIYEQYF	TGTGCCAGCAGTTACCCGCCAGAGATCTACGAGCAGTACTTC
-	TRBD1	13	TRBJ1-1	TRBV6-1	CASSERRTGEAFF	TGTGCCAGCAGTGAACGCAGGACAGGTGAAGCTTTCTTT
-	-	13	TRBJ2-7	TRBV12-5	CASGFGGPYEQYF	TGTGCTAGTGGTTTCGGGGGCCCCTACGAGCAGTACTTC
-	TRBD1	15	TRBJ2-7	TRBV30	CAWRAMGQNSYEQYF	TGTGCCTGGAGGGCTATGGGACAGAATTCCTACGAGCAGTACTTC
-	-	13	TRBJ1-2	TRBV23-1	CASNFKGSSGYTF	TGCGCCAGCAATTTCAAGGGGTCCAGTGGCTACACCTTC
-	-	14	TRBJ1-4	TRBV4-1	CASSQMMGDEKLFF	TGCGCCAGCAGCCAGATGATGGGGGATGAAAAACTGTTTTTT
-	-	13	TRBJ1-4	TRBV14	CASSQVRREKLFF	TGTGCCAGCAGCCAAGTTCGGCGGGAAAAACTGTTTTTT
-	-	14	TRBJ1-2	TRBV5-4	CASSLRGSAYGYTF	TGTGCCAGCAGCTTGAGGGGAAGTGCATATGGCTACACCTTC
-	-	15	TRBJ1-1	TRBV5-4	CASSPTSSTNTEAFF	TGTGCCAGCAGCCCGACCTCCTCTACGAACACTGAAGCTTTCTTT
-	-	12	TRBJ1-1	TRBV19	CASSIDLDEAFF	TGTGCCAGTAGTATAGATCTGGATGAAGCTTTCTTT
-	-	15	TRBJ1-6	TRBV6-5	CASSGRHSYNSPLHF	TGTGCCAGCAGCGGGAGGCACTCCTATAATTCACCCCTCCACTTT
-	-	13	TRBJ1-4	TRBV30	CAGDIATNEKLFF	TGTGCCGGGGACATCGCAACTAATGAAAAACTGTTTTTT
-	-	15	TRBJ2-7	TRBV15	CATSREYPQVSEQYF	TGTGCCACCAGCAGAGAATACCCTCAGGTCTCCGAGCAGTACTTC
-	TRBD2	15	TRBJ2-3	TRBV14	CASSPGLARTDTQYF	TGTGCCAGCAGCCCCGGACTAGCGCGCACAGATACGCAGTATTTT
-	-	12	TRBJ2-7	TRBV14	CVSSQLGHEQYF	TGTGTCAGCAGCCAACTAGGCCACGAGCAGTACTTC
-	-	14	TRBJ1-3	TRBV28	CASSLSGSGNTIYF	TGTGCCAGCAGTTTATCAGGTTCTGGAAACACCATATATTTT
-	-	13	TRBJ1-1	TRBV25-1	CASSGGSYTEAFF	TGTGCCAGCAGTGGAGGCAGCTACACTGAAGCTTTCTTT
once	-	16	TRBJ2-3	TRBV5-1	CASSLALGQITDTQYF	TGCGCCAGCAGCTTGGCCCTTGGACAAATTACAGATACGCAGTATTTT
-	-	12	TRBJ1-1	TRBV12-3/TRBV12-4	CASSSFEREAFF	TGTGCCAGCAGTTCCTTCGAGAGAGAAGCTTTCTTT
once	-	14	TRBJ1-1	TRBV25-1	CASSEWQGHTEAFF	TGTGCCAGCAGTGAATGGCAGGGGCACACTGAAGCTTTCTTT
-	-	12	TRBJ1-2	TRBV11-3	CASSLDSYGYTF	TGTGCCAGCAGCTTAGACAGCTATGGCTACACCTTC
-	-	15	TRBJ1-3	TRBV5-1	CASSFGGSTGNTIYF	TGCGCCAGCAGCTTTGGGGGGTCAACTGGAAACACCATATATTTT
-	TRBD1	12	TRBJ2-7	TRBV29-1	CSVRDRQYEQYF	TGCAGCGTCCGGGACAGACAATACGAGCAGTACTTC
-	TRBD2	15	TRBJ2-1	TRBV20-1	CSANEIAGGYNEQFF	TGCAGTGCTAATGAGATAGCGGGGGGTTACAATGAGCAGTTCTTC
-	-	17	TRBJ2-5	TRBV5-6	CASSNLGQGGHQETQYF	TGTGCCAGCAGCAACTTGGGTCAGGGAGGCCACCAAGAGACCCAGTACTTC
-	-	14	TRBJ1-5	TRBV19	CASSMVLVDQPQHF	TGTGCCAGTAGTATGGTTCTGGTTGATCAGCCCCAGCATTTT
-	-	13	TRBJ1-1	TRBV28	CASSNGGSTEAFF	TGTGCCAGCAGCAATGGCGGGAGCACTGAAGCTTTCTTT
-	TRBD1	16	TRBJ1-5	TRBV10-3	CAISEQGVSHGQPQHF	TGTGCCATCAGTGAACAGGGGGTGAGTCATGGTCAGCCCCAGCATTTT
-	TRBD1	16	TRBJ1-6	TRBV5-4	CASKEGSDRGSSPLHF	TGTGCCAGCAAAGAGGGTTCGGACAGGGGTTCTTCACCCCTCCACTTT
-	TRBD2	16	TRBJ2-2	TRBV7-7	CASTLLAGINTGELFF	TGTGCCAGCACCCTGTTAGCGGGGATTAACACCGGGGAGCTGTTTTTT
-	-	12	TRBJ1-5	TRBV4-1	CASSQGGEPQHF	TGCGCCAGCAGCCAAGGAGGCGAGCCCCAGCATTTT
once	TRBD1	14	TRBJ2-2	TRBV6-2/TRBV6-3	CASSRQGYPGELFF	TGTGCCAGCAGCAGACAGGGGTATCCCGGGGAGCTGTTTTTT
-	-	15	TRBJ1-1	TRBV19	CASSIVLGNPTEAFF	TGTGCCAGTAGTATAGTGTTAGGCAACCCCACTGAAGCTTTCTTT
-	TRBD1	13	TRBJ1-4	TRBV12-3/TRBV12-4	CASGTGGEEKLFF	TGTGCCAGCGGGACAGGGGGCGAAGAAAAACTGTTTTTT
-	TRBD1	16	TRBJ1-2	TRBV7-2	CASSLQGARLPNGYTF	TGTGCCAGCAGCTTGCAGGGGGCTAGATTGCCTAATGGCTACACCTTC
-	TRBD1	14	TRBJ1-5	TRBV19	CASRRTGANQPQHF	TGTGCCAGTAGAAGGACAGGAGCTAATCAGCCCCAGCATTTT
-	-	15	TRBJ1-3	TRBV6-5	CASRTDPGSGNTIYF	TGTGCCAGCAGGACAGATCCTGGCTCTGGAAACACCATATATTTT
-	-	14	TRBJ1-2	TRBV3-1/TRBV3-2	CASSQASGEGGYTF	TGTGCCAGCAGCCAAGCTTCAGGGGAGGGTGGCTACACCTTC
-	TRBD1	15	TRBJ2-7	TRBV19	CASSNQGATSYEQYF	TGTGCCAGTAGCAACCAGGGGGCAACTTCCTACGAGCAGTACTTC
-	-	11	TRBJ2-7	TRBV3-1/TRBV3-2	CASSQKGEQYF	TGTGCCAGCAGCCAAAAAGGTGAGCAGTACTTC
once	-	16	TRBJ1-1	TRBV7-9	CASSPQEGLVNTEAFF	TGTGCCAGCAGCCCACAAGAGGGTTTAGTGAACACTGAAGCTTTCTTT
-	-	14	TRBJ1-4	TRBV4-2	CASSRDGNNEKLFF	TGTGCCAGCAGCCGCGACGGAAATAATGAAAAACTGTTTTTT
-	-	14	TRBJ2-7	TRBV15	CATSRDRGAYEQYF	TGTGCCACCAGCAGAGACAGGGGGGCCTACGAGCAGTACTTC
-	-	15	TRBJ1-4	TRBV4-2	CASSQKGGTNEKLFF	TGTGCCAGCAGCCAAAAGGGGGGAACTAATGAAAAACTGTTTTTT